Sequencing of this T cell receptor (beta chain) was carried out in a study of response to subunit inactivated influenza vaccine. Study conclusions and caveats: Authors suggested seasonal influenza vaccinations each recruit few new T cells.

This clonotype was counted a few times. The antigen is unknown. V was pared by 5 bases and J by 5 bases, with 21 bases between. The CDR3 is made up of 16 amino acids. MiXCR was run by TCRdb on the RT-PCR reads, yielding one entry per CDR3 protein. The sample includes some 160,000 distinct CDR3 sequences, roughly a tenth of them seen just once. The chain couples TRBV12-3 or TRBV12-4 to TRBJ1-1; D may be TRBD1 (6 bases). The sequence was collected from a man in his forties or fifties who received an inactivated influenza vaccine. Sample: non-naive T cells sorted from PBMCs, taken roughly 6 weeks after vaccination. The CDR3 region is CASSPPGVGAQTEAFF. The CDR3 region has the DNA TGTGCCAGCAGTCCCCCAGGTGTGGGGGCGCAAACTGAAGCTTTCTTT.